Presented here are 21 T cell receptor beta chains from one specimen sequenced in a study of cytomegalovirus exposure and HLA in healthy donors. The PCR contained 60 Vbeta and 13 Jbeta primers. Generated by immunoSEQ multiplex PCR, the TCRdb table keeps only in-frame clones and is missing some. The sample includes about 110,000 clones, less than 80% of them seen just once. Sample: PBMCs. These receptors all come from a woman between 45 and 60 years old in good health and CMV-seropositive.

For this clone: Sequence at one end of the junction differs from germline and may be a read error. The rearrangement joins TRBV27 to TRBJ2-6, with D possibly TRBD1 on 5 matching bases. The CDR3 covers 13 residues. Germline assignment: CDR1 MNHEY and CDR2 SMNVEV (reference sequence). CDR3 region: CASTPSGANGLTF. In DNA form, the CDR3 reads TGTGCCAGCACCCCCTCTGGGGCCAACGGCCTGACTTTC.

The sample holds one count of this clone. V usage is TRBV23-1 and J usage is TRBJ2-2; D is perhaps TRBD2 (6 bases). TRBV23-1 is reported as an ORF; its role is uncertain. Between the trimmed V and J ends, which lost 4 bases and 5 bases, there was a span of 26 bases. The length of the CDR3 is 19 residues. The CDR3 DNA reads as TGCGCCAGCAGTCGCACGCCACTTGGTGGAGGGGCGCTAACCGGGGAGCTGTTTTTT. It translates to CASSRTPLGGGALTGELFF.

This clone has a handful of counts. The CDR3 loop is CASSHPPGQGNPYEQYF. The DNA for the CDR3 is TGCGCCAGCAGCCACCCACCGGGACAGGGTAACCCCTACGAGCAGTACTTC. V is TRBV10-1 and J is TRBJ2-7; 9 nucleotides agree with TRBD1. V shed 6 bases and J 2 bases; nucleotides not matched to a gene: 14. This CDR3 contains 17 residues. CDR1 and CDR2 from the germline V gene are WNHNN and SYGVQD (reference sequence).

This clone has only a few counts. V is TRBV6-1 and J is TRBJ2-7; 7 bases align to TRBD1. This CDR3 has 13 residues. V shed 7 bases and J 1 base; nucleotides not matched to a gene: 4. Germline V gene lookup returns CDR1 MNHNS and CDR2 SASEGT. CDR3 coding DNA: TGTGCCAGCAAACTGGGACAGTCCTACGAGCAGTACTTC. Translating gives CASKLGQSYEQYF.

The chain joins TRBV27 to TRBJ2-3, with 7 bases aligning to TRBD2. The V gene end was trimmed by 5 bases and the J gene end by 3 bases; junction bases not matched to a gene: 8. The CDR3 contains 15 residues. CDR1 and CDR2 from the germline V gene are MNHEY and SMNVEV (reference sequence). CDR3 sequence (DNA): TGTGCCAGCAGTCCCGGGCGGGAGTGGACAGATACGCAGTATTTT. This gives the protein CASSPGREWTDTQYF.

The chain is built from TRBV27 and TRBJ2-6, with TRBD1 identical over 8 bases. The ends lost 1 base at V and 0 bases at J; junction bases unmatched: 11. CDR1 and CDR2 (germline): MNHEY, SMNVEV (reference sequence). This CDR3 region has 20 residues. The CDR3 sequence is CASSLWDRPLKDSGANVLTF. The DNA of the CDR3 is TGTGCCAGCAGTTTATGGGACAGGCCCCTGAAGGACTCTGGGGCCAACGTCCTGACTTTC.

The chain combines TRBV5-1 with TRBJ2-5; D might be TRBD2 (5 bases). Germline CDR1 SGHRS, CDR2 YFSETQ. The CDR3 is 14 residues long. V was shortened by 0 bases and J by 5 bases, with 11 bases between the two germline ends. The CDR3 DNA reads TGCGCCAGCAGCTTGGTTCTGGGAGAGGAGACCCAGTACTTC. This gives the protein CASSLVLGEETQYF.

On this clone itself: At one end the junction does not follow the germline gene, possibly because of a read error. This rearrangement joins TRBV7-9 to TRBJ2-7; maybe TRBD1 (6 bases). The CDR3 consists of 14 residues. The germline CDR1 and CDR2 sequences are SEHNR and FQNEAQ (reference sequence). CDR3 sequence: CSSSPGTPVYEQYF. In nucleotides, the CDR3 is TGTTCCAGCAGCCCCGGGACACCGGTCTACGAGCAGTACTTC.

The gene calls are TRBV7-9 and TRBJ2-1, with 8 bases matching TRBD2. Trimming took 2 bases from V and 9 from J; bases not matched to a gene: 6. The CDR3 sequence is 14 residues long. In germline, CDR1 is SEHNR, CDR2 FQNEAQ (reference sequence). The CDR3 coding sequence is TGTGCCAGCAGCTTATCTTCGGGAGGGGGTGAGCAGTTCTTC. Its translation: CASSLSSGGGEQFF. The variable domain in full, with the rest retrieved from reference TRBV7-9 and TRBJ2-1, is DTGVSQNPRHKITKRGQNVTFRCDPISEHNRLYWYRQTLGQGPEFLTYFQNEAQLEKSRLLSDRFSAERPKGSFSTLEIQRTEQGDSAMYLCASSLSSGGGEQFFGPGTRLTVL.

The rearrangement uses TRBV2 and TRBJ1-5; D is unresolved. The germline CDR1 and CDR2 sequences are SNHLY and FYNNEI. Trimming pared 1 base from V and 5 bases from J, leaving 9 bases between. The CDR3 has 14 amino acids. The CDR3 sequence is CASSEGLRDQPQHF. The CDR3 nucleotides are TGTGCCAGCAGTGAAGGGCTCCGGGATCAGCCCCAGCATTTT.

This clone was detected only once. The chain combines TRBV7-9 with TRBJ1-2, with TRBD1 identical over 7 bases. The trim removed 5 bases at V and 8 bases at J, leaving 8 bases unmatched. The CDR3 loop spans 13 amino acids. The V gene's germline CDR1 is SEHNR and CDR2 FQNEAQ (reference sequence). The CDR3 DNA follows: TGTGCCAGCAGCCCTCTGACAGGGAAGGGCTACACCTTC. As protein: CASSPLTGKGYTF.

The chain is built from TRBV5-4 and TRBJ2-7; 11 bases fit TRBD1. Germline V gene sequence: CDR1 SGHNT, CDR2 YYREEE (reference sequence). The V and J ends lost 3 bases and 2 bases, in that order; junction bases with no gene match: 7. There are 16 residues in the CDR3. CDR3 protein: CASSYPPGQGAYEQYF. The CDR3 bases are TGTGCCAGCAGCTATCCTCCGGGACAGGGGGCCTACGAGCAGTACTTC.

The rearrangement links TRBV11-3 to TRBJ2-1; D is uncertain. Germline loops: CDR1 SGHNT, CDR2 YENEEA. The CDR3 has 15 residues. V was trimmed by 0 bases and J by 0 bases, leaving 6 bases between them. The CDR3 bases are TGTGCCAGCAGCTTAGAGTCGGGCTCCTACAATGAGCAGTTCTTC. Protein product: CASSLESGSYNEQFF.

This clone was counted only a few times. The chain uses TRBV4-1 and TRBJ1-6; D unclear. Deletions cut 0 bases from V and 10 bases from J, with 7 bases between. Germline loops: CDR1 MGHRA, CDR2 YSYEKL. This CDR3 has 13 residues. The CDR3 region is CASSQDGRSPLHF. The DNA of the CDR3 is TGCGCCAGCAGCCAAGATGGGAGGTCACCCCTCCACTTT.

This clone was seen just once. The V gene is TRBV11-1, the J gene TRBJ2-1; D may be TRBD1 (8 bases). Trimming took off 2 bases at V and 9 bases at J, with 17 bases between the two ends. This CDR3 has 15 residues. Germline CDR1 and CDR2: SGHAT and FQDESV (reference sequence). The CDR3 coding sequence is TGTGCCAGCAGCTTACTACAGGGGGGGATCGGTGAGCAGTTCTTC. Translating it yields CASSLLQGGIGEQFF.

The chain couples TRBV5-6 to TRBJ1-4; 7 bases agree with TRBD1. Losses at the gene ends were 6 bases for V and 7 bases for J; bases not matched to a gene: 9. CDR1 is SGHDT and CDR2 is YYEEEE in the germline V gene. CDR3 length equals 14 residues. CDR3 amino acids: CASNNPGQPEKLFF. The CDR3 nucleotides are TGTGCCAGCAACAACCCGGGACAGCCTGAAAAACTGTTTTTT. Filled out from reference TRBV5-6 and TRBJ1-4, the complete variable domain reads DAGVTQSPTHLIKTRGQQVTLRCSPKSGHDTVSWYQQALGQGPQFIFQYYEEEERQRGNFPDRFSGHQFPNYSSELNVNALLLGDSALYLCASNNPGQPEKLFFGSGTQLSVL.

The V gene is TRBV5-6, the J gene TRBJ2-4; possibly TRBD2 for D (5 bases). The germline V gene encodes CDR1 SGHDT and CDR2 YYEEEE. With 0 bases removed from V and 12 bases from J, the gap between germline ends came to 10 bases. CDR3 size: 12 residues. DNA of the CDR3: TGTGCCAGCAGCTTGGCCGCGGGCAGTCAGTACTTC. Its translation: CASSLAAGSQYF.

This clone was seen a single time. The J gene is TRBJ2-1, the V gene TRBV7-2; no definite D call. The germline gives CDR1 SGHTA, CDR2 FQGNSA. V lost 5 bases and J lost 4, with 12 bases in between. CDR3 length: 14 amino acids. CDR3 bases: TGTGCCAGCAGCCAAGTGTCGCTATACAATGAGCAGTTCTTC. Its translation: CASSQVSLYNEQFF.

The chain has TRBV19 and TRBJ2-5; perhaps TRBD1 as D (5 bases). V lost 6 bases and J lost 8, with 16 bases in between. The CDR3 totals 13 residues. CDR1 and CDR2 from the germline V gene are LNHDA and SQIVND (reference sequence). CDR3 sequence reads: CASSISGKGTQYF. The CDR3 bases are TGTGCCAGTAGCATCTCAGGGAAAGGAACCCAGTACTTC.

The V and J genes are TRBV9 and TRBJ1-1, with D uncertain. Trimming took 0 bases from V and 4 from J, leaving 10 bases between them. The CDR3 length is 14 residues. Germline CDR1 and CDR2: SGDLS and YYNGEE. This CDR3 reads CASSVEEGVTEAFF. The CDR3 nucleotides are TGTGCCAGCAGCGTAGAGGAGGGAGTCACTGAAGCTTTCTTT.

The chain recombines TRBV5-6 with TRBJ2-5, with D perhaps TRBD1 (5 bases). The better agreement between TRBJ2-7 and the DNA end casts doubt on the J call. This CDR3 contains 13 residues. Germline CDR1 reads SGHDT; CDR2 reads YYEEEE. The CDR3 region has the DNA TGTGCCAGCAGCCCGGGCAGGGACTACGAGCAGTACTTC. Protein product: CASSPGRDYEQYF.